These 19 T cell receptor beta chains were all obtained from the same sample, sequenced in a study of blood T cell repertoires in COVID-19. TCRdb's copy holds only in-frame clones and misses some; the assay was immunoSEQ multiplex PCR. The sample includes about 150,000 clones, around four fifths seen only once; the top ten take over 2%. The sequenced sample consisted of peripheral blood. The receptors derive from a woman older than 75 with acute or convalescent COVID-19.

The rearrangement links TRBV5-1 to TRBJ1-1, with TRBD1 matching over 8 bases. This CDR3 is 13 amino acids long. Germline values: CDR1 SGHRS, CDR2 YFSETQ. Trimming took 8 bases from V and 3 from J; bases not matched to a gene: 6. For the CDR3, the DNA is TGCGCCAGTACACAGGGGGGCGACACTGAAGCTTTCTTT. Its translation is CASTQGGDTEAFF.

This chain joins TRBV14 and TRBJ2-3; the match to TRBD1 covers 8 bases. With 1 base clipped from V and 4 bases from J, the junction kept 7 bases outside the gene matches. This CDR3 region has 16 residues. Germline CDR1 reads SGHDN; CDR2 reads FVKESK. DNA of the CDR3: TGTGCCAGCAGCCAAGGACAGGGGAAGGGTGCAGATACGCAGTATTTT. Its translation: CASSQGQGKGADTQYF.

This chain uses TRBV10-3 with TRBJ2-1; the D gene is possibly TRBD1 (6 bases). The germline V gene has CDR1 ENHRY and CDR2 SYGVKD. The V end lost 5 bases, the J end lost 3 bases, and 17 bases lay between the germline ends. The CDR3 sequence is 16 residues long. The CDR3 protein is CAISRPEQGNYNEQFF. The CDR3 region has the DNA TGTGCCATCAGTAGGCCGGAGCAGGGGAACTACAATGAGCAGTTCTTC.

This clone was seen just once. This sequence joins TRBV15 and TRBJ2-2, with D possibly matching TRBD2 (6 bases). V lost 3 bases, J lost 6 bases, and 11 bases lay in between. Germline CDR1 is LNHNV and CDR2 is YYDKDF (reference sequence). There are 14 residues in the CDR3. The CDR3 loop reads CATSRIGGAGELFF. CDR3 DNA: TGTGCCACCAGCAGGATTGGAGGGGCCGGGGAGCTGTTTTTT.

The chain is built from TRBV18 and TRBJ2-7; 7 positions agree with TRBD1. The CDR3 is 15 residues long. With V trimmed by 2 bases and J by 0 bases, 4 bases remained unmatched. In germline, CDR1 is KGHSH, CDR2 LQKENI. The CDR3 region has the DNA TGTGCCAGCTCACCAAACCGGGACAGCTCCTACGAGCAGTACTTC. Its protein product is CASSPNRDSSYEQYF.

The chain combines TRBV5-8 with TRBJ1-2, with 12 bases fitting TRBD1. V gave up 3 bases and J gave up 2 bases; unmatched junction bases: 5. The CDR3 consists of 16 residues. The germline V gene has CDR1 SGHTS and CDR2 YDEGEE. The CDR3 region has the DNA TGTGCCAGCAGCTCCGGGACAGGGGGCTGGAACTATGGCTACACCTTC. Translated: CASSSGTGGWNYGYTF.

The chain has TRBV6-1 and TRBJ2-7, with 12 bases lining up with TRBD2. The CDR3 is made up of 15 amino acids. Germline V gene data show CDR1 as MNHNS and CDR2 as SASEGT. Trimming at V came to 5 bases and at J to 4 bases, leaving 6 bases not matched to a gene. CDR3 protein: CASSNGLAGKYEQYF. The CDR3 nucleotides are TGTGCCAGCAGTAATGGACTAGCGGGGAAGTACGAGCAGTACTTC.

The chain employs TRBV7-2 and TRBJ1-1; no clear D. This CDR3 region has 13 residues. CDR1 SGHTA and CDR2 FQGNSA come from the germline V gene. Trimming cost V 4 bases and J 1 base, with 7 bases left between them. The CDR3 reads CASSSTPNTEAFF. CDR3 sequence (DNA): TGTGCCAGCAGCTCCACACCGAACACTGAAGCTTTCTTT.

This chain uses TRBV14 with TRBJ2-2, with D possibly TRBD1 on 5 matching bases. CDR1 and CDR2 from the germline V gene are SGHDN and FVKESK. Trimming pared 0 bases from V and 7 bases from J, leaving 18 bases between. The CDR3 sequence is 17 residues long. The CDR3 DNA reads TGTGCCAGCAGCCAAGAAGGCACGGCAGGGTTGGGCGGGGAGCTGTTTTTT. This gives the protein CASSQEGTAGLGGELFF. The full variable domain, in which reference TRBV14 and TRBJ2-2 provide the parts outside the CDR3, is EAGVTQFPSHSVIEKGQTVTLRCDPISGHDNLYWYRRVMGKEIKFLLHFVKESKQDESGMPNNRFLAERTGGTYSTLKVQPAELEDSGVYFCASSQEGTAGLGGELFFGEGSRLTVL.

The gene calls are TRBV6-5 and TRBJ2-7; 9 bases are shared with TRBD1. There are 14 residues in the CDR3. The J segment lost 5 bases and the V segment lost 4 bases, leaving 6 bases of the junction unmatched. The germline V gene encodes CDR1 MNHEY and CDR2 SVGAGI. In DNA, the CDR3 is TGTGCCAGCAGTTCCAGGACAGGGGTCCACGAGCAGTACTTC. Residues: CASSSRTGVHEQYF.

V gene TRBV4-3 combines with J gene TRBJ1-1; D is undetermined. The germline V gene has CDR1 LGHNA and CDR2 YSLEER. The CDR3 is 15 amino acids. Trimming took off 1 base at V and 2 bases at J, with 11 bases between the two ends. Here the CDR3 DNA reads TGCGCCAGCAGCCAAGGGCTTTCCCTCAACACTGAAGCTTTCTTT. It codes for CASSQGLSLNTEAFF.

This clone was seen only once. This sequence joins TRBV19 and TRBJ1-5; D might be TRBD1 (6 bases). V lost 9 bases to trimming and J lost 6 bases, with 18 bases between them. CDR1 is LNHDA, CDR2 SQIVND, per germline (reference sequence). The CDR3 runs 14 residues. CDR3 nucleotides: TGTGCCAGCGGCGCGGGGGGCGGCGGTCAGCCCCAGCATTTT. This gives the protein CASGAGGGGQPQHF.

CDR3 DNA sequence: TGTGCCAGTAACGTCCCGGGACTTAATGAAAAACTGTTTTTT. It codes for CASNVPGLNEKLFF. The V call is TRBV19, the J call TRBJ1-4, with a possible D match to TRBD1 (5 bases). Germline loops: CDR1 LNHDA, CDR2 SQIVND (reference sequence). The CDR3 runs to 14 residues. Trimming removed 7 bases at V and 4 bases at J, with 13 bases between.

In this sample, this clone turned up a few times. The chain joins TRBV7-3 to TRBJ2-1, with D maybe TRBD1 (5 bases). The V gene's germline CDR1 is SGHTA and CDR2 FQGTGA. V was clipped by 1 base and J by 1 base, with 14 bases between them. This CDR3 has 17 residues. For the CDR3, the DNA is TGTGCCAGCAGCTTAAGGGGCAGGGTGGATTCCTACAATGAGCAGTTCTTC. This gives the protein CASSLRGRVDSYNEQFF.

The chain combines TRBV19 with TRBJ2-5, with 9 bases identical to TRBD2. Looked up from germline, CDR1 is LNHDA and CDR2 is SQIVND (reference sequence). This CDR3 region has 16 residues. V lost 2 bases and J lost 5; bases outside the gene matches: 9. CDR3: CASSIRSGLAGETQYF. CDR3 sequence (DNA): TGTGCCAGTAGTATAAGGTCGGGGCTAGCGGGGGAGACCCAGTACTTC.

The chain is built from TRBV7-2 and TRBJ2-2, with 9 bases lining up with TRBD1. The V gene's germline CDR1 is SGHTA and CDR2 FQGNSA. The CDR3 is 16 residues long. Germline trimming cut 5 bases from V and 0 bases from J; bases unmatched to any gene: 4. CDR3 protein: CASSAGQGSNTGELFF. In nucleotides, the CDR3 is TGTGCCAGCAGCGCAGGACAGGGGTCGAACACCGGGGAGCTGTTTTTT.

This chain connects TRBV12-3 or TRBV12-4 to TRBJ1-6; D is ambiguous. Trimming cost V 7 bases and J 8 bases, with 12 bases left between them. The CDR3 is 13 residues long. The CDR3 spells CASTPGRDSPLHF. Here the CDR3 DNA reads TGTGCCAGCACCCCGGGAAGGGATTCACCCCTCCACTTT.

The chain combines TRBV6-6 with TRBJ2-1, with 7 nucleotides matching TRBD1. J gave up 5 bases and V 6 bases, and 10 bases lay outside the gene matches. Per germline, CDR1 MNHNY and CDR2 SVGAGI (reference sequence). The CDR3 runs to 15 residues. The CDR3 coding sequence is TGTGCCAGCAGATCCGCCGGGACAGCAAACAATGAGCAGTTCTTC. Translated: CASRSAGTANNEQFF.

V usage is TRBV6-5 and J usage is TRBJ1-6; possible D gene TRBD1, 5 bases. The ends were cut back, 6 bases at V and 14 bases at J, with 20 bases in the middle. In germline, CDR1 is MNHEY, CDR2 SVGAGI. The CDR3 spans 14 residues. The CDR3: CASRWREGEMALHF. The CDR3 DNA is TGTGCCAGCAGGTGGAGGGAAGGGGAGATGGCCCTCCACTTT.